The T cell receptor (beta chain) described here comes from a study of shared clonotypes between healthy human individuals. Germline V gene data show CDR1 as SGHVS and CDR2 as FNYEAQ. The CDR3 spans 15 residues. V gave up 5 bases and J gave up 0 bases, with 11 bases separating them. Genomic DNA belonging to each subset was distributed in equal measure over several immunoSEQ plates. Libraries were prepared by immunoSEQ multiplex PCR; TCRdb keeps only in-frame clonotypes and omits some of them. The sample has over a million clones, more than 95% seen once. Partitioning of CD4+ cells yielded a CD45RA+ naive subset and a CD45RA-negative memory subset.

This sequence joins TRBV7-6 and TRBJ1-3; D is ambiguous. The sequence came from a man aged 30 to 45 in good health. Source material: naive CD4+ T cells sorted from blood. The subset is: CD45RA+ positively selected. CDR3 protein: CASSHRRSSGNTIYF. In DNA, the CDR3 is TGTGCCAGCAGCCACAGACGTAGCTCTGGAAACACCATATATTTT.